This T cell receptor beta chain emerged from a study of cytomegalovirus exposure and HLA in healthy donors. Looking at the study overall: Researchers found that under 90% of 350 to 500 genotyped donors fell within the Caucasian-associated ancestry cluster. Whole-study findings and limits: Association with HLA alleles at 0.05 false discovery rate was found for 15,000 or so TCR beta sequences in a later analysis. Cytomegalovirus association was listed for 150 or so TCR beta chains.

CDR1 SGHRS and CDR2 YFSETQ come from the germline V gene. V lost 2 bases and J lost 0, with 8 bases in between. The length of the CDR3 is 14 residues. 60 Vbeta and 13 Jbeta primers were used in PCR. Assay: immunoSEQ multiplex PCR; the TCRdb copy retains only in-frame clones and omits some. This table holds 93,000 or so clones, more than 75% found once. Concerning this clone itself: Antigen unknown.

The rearrangement links TRBV5-1 to TRBJ1-1; D uncertain. The specimen sequenced was PBMCs. This sequence originates from a woman aged 18-29 years in good health and CMV-seropositive. The CDR3 coding sequence is TGCGCCAGCAGCTTCCGGGAGGTGAACACTGAAGCTTTCTTT. It translates to CASSFREVNTEAFF.